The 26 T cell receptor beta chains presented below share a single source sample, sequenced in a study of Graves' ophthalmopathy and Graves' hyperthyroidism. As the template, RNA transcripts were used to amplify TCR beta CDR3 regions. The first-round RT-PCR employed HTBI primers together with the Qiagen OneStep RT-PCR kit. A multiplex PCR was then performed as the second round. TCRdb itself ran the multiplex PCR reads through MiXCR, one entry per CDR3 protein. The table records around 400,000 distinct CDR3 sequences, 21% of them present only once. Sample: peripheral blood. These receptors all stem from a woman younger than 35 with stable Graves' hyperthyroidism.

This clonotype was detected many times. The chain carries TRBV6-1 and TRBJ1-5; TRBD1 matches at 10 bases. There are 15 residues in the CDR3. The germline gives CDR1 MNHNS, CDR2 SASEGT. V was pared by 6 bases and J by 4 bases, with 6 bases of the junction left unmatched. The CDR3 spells CASRRDRGTNQPQHF. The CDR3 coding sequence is TGTGCCAGCAGGCGGGACAGGGGCACGAATCAGCCCCAGCATTTT.

This chain's CDR3 is CASSLRFFDPRGGGNTIYF. The CDR3 nucleotides read TGTGCCAGCAGCCTCCGGTTTTTCGACCCGCGCGGTGGTGGAAACACCATATATTTT. The rearrangement uses TRBV28 and TRBJ1-3; D is undetermined. The CDR3 is made up of 19 amino acids. Germline V gene lookup returns CDR1 MDHEN and CDR2 SYDVKM. V shed 6 bases and J shed 3 bases, with 27 bases lying between them.

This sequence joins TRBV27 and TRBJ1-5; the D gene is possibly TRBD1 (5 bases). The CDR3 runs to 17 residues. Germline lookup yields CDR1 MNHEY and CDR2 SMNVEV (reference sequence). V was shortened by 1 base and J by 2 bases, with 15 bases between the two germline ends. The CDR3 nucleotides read TGTGCCAGCAGTTTATTAGGGACGCAAGGAGGCAATCAGCCCCAGCATTTT. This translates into CASSLLGTQGGNQPQHF.

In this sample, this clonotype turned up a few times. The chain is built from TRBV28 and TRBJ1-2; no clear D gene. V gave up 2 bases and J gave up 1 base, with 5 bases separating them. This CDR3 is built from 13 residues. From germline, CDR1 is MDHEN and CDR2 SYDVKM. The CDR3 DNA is TGTGCCAGCAGTTTAGGTTATAACTATGGCTACACCTTC. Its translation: CASSLGYNYGYTF.

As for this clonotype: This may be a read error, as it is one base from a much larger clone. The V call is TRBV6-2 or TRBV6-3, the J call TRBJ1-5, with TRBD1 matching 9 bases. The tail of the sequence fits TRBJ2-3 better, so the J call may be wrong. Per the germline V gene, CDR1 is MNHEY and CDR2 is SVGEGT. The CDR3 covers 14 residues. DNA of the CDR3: TGTGCCAGCAGAACAACAGGGGGCTATCAGCCCCAGTATTTT. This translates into CASRTTGGYQPQYF.

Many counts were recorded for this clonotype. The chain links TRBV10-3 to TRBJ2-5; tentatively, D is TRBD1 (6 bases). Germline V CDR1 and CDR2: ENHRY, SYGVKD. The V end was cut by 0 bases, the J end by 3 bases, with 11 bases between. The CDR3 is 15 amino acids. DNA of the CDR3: TGTGCCATCAGTGAGTCGCGCGACAGGAAAGAGACCCAGTACTTC. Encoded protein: CAISESRDRKETQYF.

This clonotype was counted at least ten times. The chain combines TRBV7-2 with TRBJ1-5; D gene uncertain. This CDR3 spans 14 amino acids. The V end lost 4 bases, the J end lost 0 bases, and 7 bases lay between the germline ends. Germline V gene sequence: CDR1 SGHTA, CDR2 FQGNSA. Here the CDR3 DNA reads TGTGCCAGCAGCTCCTTTAATAGCAATCAGCCCCAGCATTTT. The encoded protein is CASSSFNSNQPQHF. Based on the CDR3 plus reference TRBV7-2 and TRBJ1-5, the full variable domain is GAGVSQSPSNKVTEKGKDVELRCDPISGHTALYWYRQSLGQGLEFLIYFQGNSAPDKSGLPSDRFSAERTGGSVSTLTIQRTQQEDSAVYLCASSSFNSNQPQHFGDGTRLSIL.

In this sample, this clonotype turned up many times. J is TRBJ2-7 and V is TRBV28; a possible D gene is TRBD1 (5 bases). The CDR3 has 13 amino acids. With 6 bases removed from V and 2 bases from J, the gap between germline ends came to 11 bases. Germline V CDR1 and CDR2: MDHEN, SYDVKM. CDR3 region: CASRPQGTYEQYF. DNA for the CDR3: TGTGCCAGCAGGCCTCAGGGAACCTACGAGCAGTACTTC.

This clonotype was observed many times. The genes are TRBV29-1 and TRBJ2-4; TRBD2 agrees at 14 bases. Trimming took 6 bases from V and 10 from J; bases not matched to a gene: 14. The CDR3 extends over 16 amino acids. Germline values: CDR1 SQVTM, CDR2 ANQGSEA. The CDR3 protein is CSVQPTPGTSGSIQYF. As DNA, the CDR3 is TGCAGCGTCCAGCCGACCCCCGGGACTAGCGGGAGTATTCAGTACTTC. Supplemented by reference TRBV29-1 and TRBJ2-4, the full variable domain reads SAVISQKPSRDICQRGTSLTIQCQVDSQVTMMFWYRQQPGQSLTLIATANQGSEATYESGFVIDKFPISRPNLTFSTLTVSNMSPEDSSIYLCSVQPTPGTSGSIQYFGAGTRLSVL.

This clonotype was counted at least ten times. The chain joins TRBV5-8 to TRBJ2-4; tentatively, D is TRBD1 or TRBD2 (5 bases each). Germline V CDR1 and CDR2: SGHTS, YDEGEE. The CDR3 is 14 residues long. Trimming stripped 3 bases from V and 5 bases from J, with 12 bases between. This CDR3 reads CASSSRDGENIQYF. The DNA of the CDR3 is TGTGCCAGCAGCTCCCGGGACGGAGAAAACATTCAGTACTTC.

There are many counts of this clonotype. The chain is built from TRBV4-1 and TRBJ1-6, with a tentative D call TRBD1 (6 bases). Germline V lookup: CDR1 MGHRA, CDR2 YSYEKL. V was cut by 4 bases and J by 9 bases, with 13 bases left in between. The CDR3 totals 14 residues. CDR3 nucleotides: TGCGCCAGCAGCCCCCTGGGGGCAATTTCACCCCTCCACTTT. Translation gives CASSPLGAISPLHF.

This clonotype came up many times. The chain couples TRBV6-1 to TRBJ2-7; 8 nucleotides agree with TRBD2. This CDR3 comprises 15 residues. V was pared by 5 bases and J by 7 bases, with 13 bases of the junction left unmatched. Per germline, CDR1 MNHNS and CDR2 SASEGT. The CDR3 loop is CASSQFGAGVREQYF. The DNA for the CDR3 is TGTGCCAGCAGTCAGTTCGGAGCGGGGGTGAGGGAGCAGTACTTC.

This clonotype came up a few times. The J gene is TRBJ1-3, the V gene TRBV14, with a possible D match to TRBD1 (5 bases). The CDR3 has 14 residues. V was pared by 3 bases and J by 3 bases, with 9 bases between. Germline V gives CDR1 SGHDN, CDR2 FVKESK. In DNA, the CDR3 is TGTGCCAGCAGCCATCGGGGCGGTGGAAACACCATATATTTT. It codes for CASSHRGGGNTIYF.

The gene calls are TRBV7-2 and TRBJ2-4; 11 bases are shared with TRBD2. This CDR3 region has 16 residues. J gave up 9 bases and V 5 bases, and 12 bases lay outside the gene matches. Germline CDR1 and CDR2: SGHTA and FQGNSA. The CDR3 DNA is TGTGCCAGCAGCCCCGGGACTAGCGGCTACCCCGCCATTCAGTACTTC. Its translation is CASSPGTSGYPAIQYF.

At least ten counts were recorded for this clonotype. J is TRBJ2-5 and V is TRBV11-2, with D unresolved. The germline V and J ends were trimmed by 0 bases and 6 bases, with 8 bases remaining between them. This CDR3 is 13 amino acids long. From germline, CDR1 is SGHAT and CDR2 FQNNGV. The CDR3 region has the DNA TGTGCCAGCAGCTTAGATACTGGGAAGACCCAGTACTTC. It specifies CASSLDTGKTQYF. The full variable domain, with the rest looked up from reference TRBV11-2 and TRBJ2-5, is EAGVAQSPRYKIIEKRQSVAFWCNPISGHATLYWYQQILGQGPKLLIQFQNNGVVDDSQLPKDRFSAERLKGVDSTLKIQPAKLEDSAVYLCASSLDTGKTQYFGPGTRLLVL.

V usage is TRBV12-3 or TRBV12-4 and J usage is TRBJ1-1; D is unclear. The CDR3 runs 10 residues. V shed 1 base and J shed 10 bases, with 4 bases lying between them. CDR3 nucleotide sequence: TGTGCCAGCAGTTTAGGTGTAGCTTTCTTT. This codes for CASSLGVAFF.

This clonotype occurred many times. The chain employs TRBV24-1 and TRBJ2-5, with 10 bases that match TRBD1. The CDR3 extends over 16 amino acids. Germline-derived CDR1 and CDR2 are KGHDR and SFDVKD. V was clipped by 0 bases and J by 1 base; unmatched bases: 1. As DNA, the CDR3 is TGTGCCACCAGTGATTTGGGGACAGGGGTCCAAGAGACCCAGTACTTC. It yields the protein CATSDLGTGVQETQYF.

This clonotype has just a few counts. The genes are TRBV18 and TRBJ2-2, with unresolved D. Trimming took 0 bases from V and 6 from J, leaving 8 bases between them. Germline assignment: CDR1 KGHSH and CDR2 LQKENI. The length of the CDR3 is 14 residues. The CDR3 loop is CASSPPHDAGELFF. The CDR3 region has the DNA TGTGCCAGCTCACCACCCCACGACGCCGGGGAGCTGTTTTTT.

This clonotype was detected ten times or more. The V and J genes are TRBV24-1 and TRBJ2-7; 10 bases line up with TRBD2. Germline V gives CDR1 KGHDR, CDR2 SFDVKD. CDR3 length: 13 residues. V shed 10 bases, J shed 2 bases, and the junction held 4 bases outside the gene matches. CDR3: CATSSGSAYEQYF. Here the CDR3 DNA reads TGTGCCACTTCTAGCGGGAGTGCCTACGAGCAGTACTTC.

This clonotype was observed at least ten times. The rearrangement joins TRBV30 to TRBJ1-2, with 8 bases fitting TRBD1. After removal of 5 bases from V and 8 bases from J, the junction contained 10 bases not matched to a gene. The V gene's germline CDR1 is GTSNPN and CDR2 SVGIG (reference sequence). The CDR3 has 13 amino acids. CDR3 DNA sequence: TGTGCCTGGGATGCGGGGACAGGCGACGGCTACACCTTC. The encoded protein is CAWDAGTGDGYTF.

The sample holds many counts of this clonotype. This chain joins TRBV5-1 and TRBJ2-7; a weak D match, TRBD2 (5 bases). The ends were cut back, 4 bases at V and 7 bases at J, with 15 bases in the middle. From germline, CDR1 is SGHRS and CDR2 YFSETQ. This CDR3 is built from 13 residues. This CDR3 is CASSVLAPGEQYF. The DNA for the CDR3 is TGCGCCAGCAGCGTCCTGGCCCCGGGGGAGCAGTACTTC.

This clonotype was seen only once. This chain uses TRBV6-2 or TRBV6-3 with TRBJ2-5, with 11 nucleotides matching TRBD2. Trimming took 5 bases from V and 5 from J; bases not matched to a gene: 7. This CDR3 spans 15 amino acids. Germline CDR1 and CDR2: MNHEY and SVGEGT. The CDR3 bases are TGTGCCAGCAGTGACCGACTAGCGGGGTCGGAGACCCAGTACTTC. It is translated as CASSDRLAGSETQYF.

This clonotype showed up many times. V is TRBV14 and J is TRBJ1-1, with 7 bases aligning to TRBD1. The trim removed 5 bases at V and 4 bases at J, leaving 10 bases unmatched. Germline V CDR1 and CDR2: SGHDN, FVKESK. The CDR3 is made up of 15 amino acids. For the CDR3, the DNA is TGTGCCAGCAGCTCACACAGGGGATTGGGCACTGAAGCTTTCTTT. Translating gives CASSSHRGLGTEAFF.

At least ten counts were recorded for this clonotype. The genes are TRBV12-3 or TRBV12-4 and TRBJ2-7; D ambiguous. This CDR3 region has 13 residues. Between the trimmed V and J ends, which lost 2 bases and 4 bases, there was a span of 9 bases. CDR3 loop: CASSLNRRYEQYF. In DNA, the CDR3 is TGTGCCAGCAGTTTAAACCGTCGGTACGAGCAGTACTTC.

For the CDR3, the DNA is TGTGCCAGCAGCTTAACCGGATTAACATCCTACGAGCAGTACTTC. Its translation is CASSLTGLTSYEQYF. The chain has TRBV7-8 and TRBJ2-7; D is undetermined. CDR3 length: 15 residues. The germline V and J ends were trimmed by 2 bases and 1 base, with 12 bases remaining between them. Germline V gene data show CDR1 as SGHVS and CDR2 as FQNEAQ.

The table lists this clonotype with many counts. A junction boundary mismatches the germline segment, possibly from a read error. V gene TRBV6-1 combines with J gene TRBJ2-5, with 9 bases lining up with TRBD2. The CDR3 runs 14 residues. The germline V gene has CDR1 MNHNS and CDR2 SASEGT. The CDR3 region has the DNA TGTGCCAGCAGGGAAGCGGGAGGAGCGGAGACCCAGTACTTC. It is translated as CASREAGGAETQYF.